The 25 T cell receptor beta chains below come from one sample, sequenced in a study of cytomegalovirus exposure and HLA in healthy donors (dated by TCRdb to the late 2010s). The protocol used for the library was the immunoSEQ multiplex PCR assay. This is the immuneACCESS table as TCRdb keeps it, with only in-frame sequences that have V and J called. A part of the clones is gone; compared with another copy, unresolved V genes explain less than half, and the rest is unexplained. The sample contains about 330,000 clones, about nine tenths of them found a single time. Together, the top ten hold about 1% of the sample. The sequenced material came from PBMCs. Receptor source: a woman aged 30 to 39 in good health and CMV-seropositive.

This clone was observed a few times. The identical CDR3 is also encoded by other nucleotide sequences in the sample. The chain employs TRBV9 and TRBJ1-3, with 8 bases fitting TRBD1. After removal of 2 bases from V and 7 bases from J, the junction contained 5 bases not matched to a gene. Germline V CDR1 and CDR2: SGDLS, YYNGEE. The CDR3 is 14 residues long. The CDR3 DNA sequence: TGTGCCAGCAGCGTGACAGGGGTAGGCAACACCATATATTTT. Protein product: CASSVTGVGNTIYF.

The chain has TRBV9 and TRBJ2-3, with a tentative D call TRBD2 (7 bases). Germline CDR1 and CDR2: SGDLS and YYNGEE. V was shortened by 0 bases and J by 2 bases, with 13 bases between the two germline ends. This CDR3 has 16 residues. CDR3 sequence reads: CASSVAGGGLTDTQYF. CDR3 bases: TGTGCCAGCAGCGTAGCTGGGGGGGGCCTCACAGATACGCAGTATTTT.

This sequence joins TRBV19 and TRBJ1-1; D might be TRBD1 (6 bases). This CDR3 spans 14 amino acids. V was cut by 7 bases and J by 0 bases, with 12 bases left in between. Germline V gene lookup returns CDR1 LNHDA and CDR2 SQIVND (reference sequence). The CDR3, as DNA: TGTGCCAGTACCATGGGACACTTGAACACTGAAGCTTTCTTT. Translated, it gives CASTMGHLNTEAFF. Using reference TRBV19 and TRBJ1-1 for the parts outside the CDR3, the full variable domain is DGGITQSPKYLFRKEGQNVTLSCEQNLNHDAMYWYRQDPGQGLRLIYYSQIVNDFQKGDIAEGYSVSREKKESFPLTVTSAQKNPTAFYLCASTMGHLNTEAFFGQGTRLTVV.

The rearrangement uses TRBV5-1 and TRBJ2-3; TRBD1 agrees at 9 bases. Germline CDR1 and CDR2: SGHRS and YFSETQ. CDR3 size: 15 residues. The V and J ends lost 5 bases and 1 base, in that order; junction bases with no gene match: 5. The CDR3 protein is CASSPRQGGTDTQYF. CDR3 sequence (DNA): TGCGCCAGCAGTCCCCGACAGGGGGGCACAGATACGCAGTATTTT.

CDR3 sequence reads: CASSAIGTGANTGELFF. The CDR3 DNA reads TGTGCCAGCAGTGCCATCGGGACAGGGGCTAACACCGGGGAGCTGTTTTTT. J is TRBJ2-2 and V is TRBV6-4; the match to TRBD1 covers 10 bases. J gave up 2 bases and V 4 bases, and 7 bases lay outside the gene matches. Germline lookup yields CDR1 MRHNA and CDR2 SNTAGT. This CDR3 comprises 17 residues.

This clone has only a few counts. The V gene is TRBV6-1, the J gene TRBJ2-7; D call uncertain. CDR3 length: 10 amino acids. Germline V lookup: CDR1 MNHNS, CDR2 SASEGT. Between the trimmed V and J ends, which lost 4 bases and 5 bases, there was a span of 3 bases. The CDR3 reads CASSAHEQYF. The CDR3 DNA reads TGTGCCAGCAGTGCGCACGAGCAGTACTTC.

The chain has TRBV27 and TRBJ2-6; D remains unclear. V lost 3 bases, J lost 0 bases, and 9 bases lay in between. CDR1 is MNHEY and CDR2 is SMNVEV in the germline V gene (reference sequence). The length of the CDR3 is 16 residues. The CDR3 region is CASSLFIGSGANVLTF. The CDR3, as DNA: TGTGCCAGCAGTTTGTTTATCGGCTCTGGGGCCAACGTCCTGACTTTC. Supplemented by reference TRBV27 and TRBJ2-6, the full variable domain reads EAQVTQNPRYLITVTGKKLTVTCSQNMNHEYMSWYRQDPGLGLRQIYYSMNVEVTDKGDVPEGYKVSRKEKRNFPLILESPSPNQTSLYFCASSLFIGSGANVLTFGAGSRLTVL.

The chain joins TRBV27 to TRBJ2-7, with TRBD1 identical over 8 bases. With 5 bases clipped from V and 1 base from J, the junction kept 7 bases outside the gene matches. Germline CDR1 and CDR2: MNHEY and SMNVEV (reference sequence). The CDR3 consists of 15 residues. The CDR3 sequence is CASSPRGDRSYEQYF. Written as DNA, the CDR3 is TGTGCCAGCAGTCCCCGAGGGGACAGGTCCTACGAGCAGTACTTC.

V gene TRBV7-2 combines with J gene TRBJ2-7; 16 nucleotides align to TRBD2. Germline CDR1 reads SGHTA; CDR2 reads FQGNSA. V was pared by 2 bases and J by 7 bases, with 8 bases of the junction left unmatched. CDR3 length: 17 residues. CDR3 bases: TGTGCCAGCAGCTTAACAGGGACTAGCGGGGGGGCCCGGGAGCAGTACTTC. Translation: CASSLTGTSGGAREQYF.

This clone came up once. The chain combines TRBV6-5 with TRBJ1-1; 9 bases fit TRBD1. Per germline, CDR1 MNHEY and CDR2 SVGAGI. J lost 5 bases, V lost 6 bases, and 7 bases had no gene match. This CDR3 comprises 14 residues. The CDR3 coding sequence is TGTGCCAGCAGCTGGGGACAGGGAGAGACTGAAGCTTTCTTT. Its translation is CASSWGQGETEAFF.

This chain uses TRBV6-5 with TRBJ2-1, with 7 bases that match TRBD2. Germline V lookup: CDR1 MNHEY, CDR2 SVGAGI. V shed 4 bases and J 2 bases; nucleotides not matched to a gene: 2. The CDR3 covers 14 residues. CDR3 sequence (DNA): TGTGCCAGCAGTTCCCGGGGGGCCTACAATGAGCAGTTCTTC. As protein: CASSSRGAYNEQFF.

The V and J genes are TRBV5-6 and TRBJ2-7, with 9 bases aligning to TRBD2. V shed 0 bases, J shed 1 base, and the junction held 8 bases outside the gene matches. CDR3 length: 17 amino acids. Germline loops: CDR1 SGHDT, CDR2 YYEEEE. The CDR3 nucleotides are TGTGCCAGCAGCTTGGGAGGCGGCGGGAGGGCATCCTACGAGCAGTACTTC. This translates into CASSLGGGGRASYEQYF.

The CDR3 region has the DNA TGCAGCGTGCTCACAGGAGTCACCGGGGAGCTGTTTTTT. The encoded protein is CSVLTGVTGELFF. V gene TRBV29-1 combines with J gene TRBJ2-2, with a tentative D call TRBD1 (5 bases). Germline V lookup: CDR1 SQVTM, CDR2 ANQGSEA. This CDR3 region has 13 residues. V lost 6 bases and J 4 bases, leaving 12 bases between the germline ends.

The V gene is TRBV2, the J gene TRBJ2-5; 9 bases line up with TRBD1. Trimming at V came to 6 bases and at J to 10 bases, leaving 9 bases not matched to a gene. The CDR3 is made up of 13 amino acids. CDR1 is SNHLY and CDR2 is FYNNEI in the germline V gene. The CDR3 reads CASSPGQGFFQYF. The CDR3 region has the DNA TGTGCCAGCAGCCCGGGACAGGGTTTTTTCCAGTACTTC.

The genes are TRBV5-8 and TRBJ1-1; D gene ambiguous. Germline V gene lookup returns CDR1 SGHTS and CDR2 YDEGEE. The CDR3 loop spans 11 amino acids. V was clipped by 7 bases and J by 10 bases, with 14 bases between them. CDR3 in DNA: TGTGCCAGCTACTTCGCAGGAGGAGCTTTCTTT. Translated, it gives CASYFAGGAFF. Complete variable domain (other parts from reference TRBV5-8 and TRBJ1-1): EAGVTQSPTHLIKTRGQQATLRCSPISGHTSVYWYQQALGLGLQFLLWYDEGEERNRGNFPPRFSGRQFPNYSSELNVNALELEDSALYLCASYFAGGAFFGQGTRLTVV.

V is TRBV2 and J is TRBJ1-4; D may be TRBD1 (5 bases). V lost 7 bases and J lost 4, with 16 bases in between. Germline-derived CDR1 and CDR2 are SNHLY and FYNNEI. CDR3 length equals 15 residues. Here the CDR3 reads CASNTNGGGNEKLFF. The CDR3 DNA is TGTGCCAGCAATACCAACGGGGGGGGTAATGAAAAACTGTTTTTT.

This clone occurred once. The CDR3 here is CASSEWGGSNQPQHF. The CDR3 DNA reads as TGTGCCAGCAGTGAATGGGGGGGAAGCAATCAGCCCCAGCATTTT. The rearrangement uses TRBV6-4 and TRBJ1-5, with a tentative D call TRBD1 (5 bases). Trimming removed 3 bases at V and 1 base at J, with 10 bases between. Germline V gives CDR1 MRHNA, CDR2 SNTAGT. CDR3 length: 15 amino acids.

This clone was seen a few times. The V and J genes are TRBV9 and TRBJ1-6; D unclear. The V end lost 0 bases, the J end lost 3 bases, and 13 bases lay between the germline ends. The CDR3 sequence is 17 residues long. The germline V gene encodes CDR1 SGDLS and CDR2 YYNGEE. CDR3 nucleotide sequence: TGTGCCAGCAGCGTAGCTACCGACGGGAACTATAATTCACCCCTCCACTTT. Protein product: CASSVATDGNYNSPLHF.

V and J are TRBV27 and TRBJ2-2, with 8 bases fitting TRBD1. This CDR3 region has 14 residues. The germline V gene encodes CDR1 MNHEY and CDR2 SMNVEV (reference sequence). The ends lost 7 bases at V and 5 bases at J; junction bases unmatched: 6. CDR3 protein: CASKVTGVTGELFF. Written as DNA, the CDR3 is TGTGCCAGCAAGGTGACAGGGGTTACCGGGGAGCTGTTTTTT.

The chain uses TRBV7-2 and TRBJ2-4; 8 bases are a match to TRBD1. Germline loops: CDR1 SGHTA, CDR2 FQGNSA. There are 15 residues in the CDR3. Germline trimming cut 4 bases from V and 7 bases from J; bases unmatched to any gene: 9. The CDR3 loop reads CASSSRAGGWNIQYF. The CDR3, as DNA: TGTGCCAGCAGCTCCCGGGCAGGGGGCTGGAACATTCAGTACTTC. The full variable domain, with the rest looked up from reference TRBV7-2 and TRBJ2-4, is GAGVSQSPSNKVTEKGKDVELRCDPISGHTALYWYRQSLGQGLEFLIYFQGNSAPDKSGLPSDRFSAERTGGSVSTLTIQRTQQEDSAVYLCASSSRAGGWNIQYFGAGTRLSVL.

The chain has TRBV19 and TRBJ2-4; D may be TRBD2 (6 bases). The CDR3 runs 15 residues. V was shortened by 3 bases and J by 2 bases, with 11 bases between the two germline ends. CDR1 and CDR2 (germline): LNHDA, SQIVND (reference sequence). Here the CDR3 DNA reads TGTGCCAGTAGTATGGAGGGGTCAACCAAAAACATTCAGTACTTC. It translates to CASSMEGSTKNIQYF.

J is TRBJ1-5 and V is TRBV6-1, with 7 positions matching TRBD1. The CDR3 contains 12 residues. Germline assignment: CDR1 MNHNS and CDR2 SASEGT. V lost 7 bases, J lost 15 bases, and 12 bases stayed unmatched. The CDR3: CASTDIQGQSHF. DNA of the CDR3: TGTGCCAGCACCGACATACAGGGGCAATCGCATTTT.

The V gene is TRBV4-1, the J gene TRBJ1-2; D remains unclear. V shed 2 bases and J shed 1 base, with 5 bases lying between them. The germline V gene has CDR1 MGHRA and CDR2 YSYEKL. The CDR3 loop spans 13 amino acids. CDR3 in DNA: TGCGCCAGCAGCCAATCGTATAACTATGGCTACACCTTC. Translated: CASSQSYNYGYTF.

This sequence joins TRBV7-8 and TRBJ1-5, with 7 bases identical to TRBD1. The CDR3 extends over 15 amino acids. The junction had 6 bases not matched to a gene; V was cut back by 4 bases and J by 3 bases. Germline loops: CDR1 SGHVS, CDR2 FQNEAQ. CDR3 bases: TGTGCCAGCAGCTCGGGACAGAGCCACAATCAGCCCCAGCATTTT. Translated: CASSSGQSHNQPQHF. Using reference TRBV7-8 and TRBJ1-5 for the parts outside the CDR3, the full variable domain is GAGVSQSPRYKVAKRGQDVALRCDPISGHVSLFWYQQALGQGPEFLTYFQNEAQLDKSGLPSDRFFAERPEGSVSTLKIQRTQQEDSAVYLCASSSGQSHNQPQHFGDGTRLSIL.

With respect to this clone: The sample carries other DNA sequences with the same CDR3. The J gene is TRBJ2-7, the V gene TRBV5-1; unclear D gene. With 0 bases removed from V and 2 bases from J, the gap between germline ends came to 9 bases. The CDR3 is 14 residues long. Per germline, CDR1 SGHRS and CDR2 YFSETQ. CDR3 loop: CASSLVVSPYEQYF. DNA for the CDR3: TGCGCCAGCAGCTTGGTTGTCAGTCCCTACGAGCAGTACTTC.